This record concerns one T cell receptor beta chain sequence. These data originate in a study of blood T cell repertoires in COVID-19. On the study more broadly: Sources were T cells, B-cell-depleted T cells, or PBMCs; the material itself was cDNA or gDNA.

Per the original methods: Using reference gene primer amplification, nucleated cell counts were estimated. Produced via immunoSEQ multiplex PCR; TCRdb's table is partial and in-frame only. That table gives V, J and clone size, and the DNA gave D and trimming. The sample lists around 300,000 clones, over 70% occurring once. Trimming removed 0 bases from V and 7 bases from J; junction bases left unmatched: 7. CDR3 length: 16 amino acids. The germline gives CDR1 SGHRS, CDR2 YFSETQ. The rearrangement uses TRBV5-1 and TRBJ1-6; 7 bases match TRBD1. The sequenced sample consisted of PBMCs or T cells enriched from blood (not recorded which). The sequence was obtained from a man aged 30 to 39 who had recovered from COVID-19. The CDR3 DNA sequence: TGCGCCAGCAGCTTGGATGGGGACAGACCAAATTCACCCCTCCACTTT. Translating gives CASSLDGDRPNSPLHF.